These T cell receptor beta chains were read from a single sample in a study of blood T cell repertoires in COVID-19. Profiled with immunoSEQ multiplex PCR; TCRdb holds only in-frame clones, not every one. The sample records 30,000 or so clones, around 85% being singletons. Sequencing input: peripheral blood. All receptors come from an elderly man with active COVID-19. The CDR3 runs from the conserved cysteine through the conserved F or W. A D gene is named only where the DNA matches it firmly.

D gene: TRBD1; J gene: TRBJ2-7; CDR3 length: 14; V gene: TRBV7-8; CDR3 protein: CASSFPQGDYEQYF
D gene: NA; J gene: TRBJ1-2; CDR3 length: 14; V gene: TRBV27; CDR3 protein: CASSNRTAHYGYTF
D gene: TRBD1; J gene: TRBJ2-7; CDR3 length: 16; V gene: TRBV6-5; CDR3 protein: CASSYSGRGLGNEQYF
D gene: TRBD1; J gene: TRBJ2-7; CDR3 length: 18; V gene: TRBV7-2; CDR3 protein: CASSLAKSRTGSTYEQYF
D gene: TRBD1; J gene: TRBJ2-7; CDR3 length: 17; V gene: TRBV4-1; CDR3 protein: CASSQEPPGQGAYEQYF
D gene: TRBD1; J gene: TRBJ2-2; CDR3 length: 16; V gene: TRBV5-1; CDR3 protein: CASSQPGQGAAGELFF
D gene: NA; J gene: TRBJ2-6; CDR3 length: 14; V gene: TRBV5-1; CDR3 protein: CASMSSSGANVLTF
D gene: TRBD2; J gene: TRBJ2-1; CDR3 length: 16; V gene: TRBV15; CDR3 protein: CATSRGGRGGGYEQFF
D gene: TRBD1; J gene: TRBJ1-6; CDR3 length: 16; V gene: TRBV6-5; CDR3 protein: CASSSTGRTYNSPLHF
D gene: NA; J gene: TRBJ2-7; CDR3 length: 13; V gene: TRBV19; CDR3 protein: CASSRQPSYEQYF
D gene: NA; J gene: TRBJ1-1; CDR3 length: 13; V gene: TRBV18; CDR3 protein: CASSPPGGAEAFF
D gene: TRBD1; J gene: TRBJ2-1; CDR3 length: 18; V gene: TRBV19; CDR3 protein: CASSIGRGGTGTEGEQFF
D gene: NA; J gene: TRBJ1-4; CDR3 length: 11; V gene: TRBV20-1; CDR3 protein: CSARGQSELFF
D gene: NA; J gene: TRBJ2-5; CDR3 length: 15; V gene: TRBV4-3; CDR3 protein: CASSHSDRRAETQYF
D gene: NA; J gene: TRBJ2-1; CDR3 length: 11; V gene: TRBV11-2; CDR3 protein: CASSLRGGAFF
D gene: TRBD1; J gene: TRBJ1-2; CDR3 length: 15; V gene: TRBV6-1; CDR3 protein: CASSDIWTGSEGYTF
D gene: TRBD2; J gene: TRBJ2-3; CDR3 length: 16; V gene: TRBV24-1; CDR3 protein: CATSDLRSGNTDTQYF
D gene: NA; J gene: TRBJ2-7; CDR3 length: 11; V gene: TRBV20-1; CDR3 protein: CSASSGHEQYF
D gene: NA; J gene: TRBJ1-5; CDR3 length: 15; V gene: TRBV4-3; CDR3 protein: CASSQDRTVGQPQHF
D gene: NA; J gene: TRBJ1-2; CDR3 length: 13; V gene: TRBV5-4; CDR3 protein: CASSFPREGGYTF
D gene: NA; J gene: TRBJ1-2; CDR3 length: 13; V gene: TRBV10-3; CDR3 protein: CAISSGDRRGYTF
D gene: NA; J gene: TRBJ2-3; CDR3 length: 14; V gene: TRBV5-1; CDR3 protein: CASGRQIGTDTQYF
D gene: TRBD2; J gene: TRBJ2-7; CDR3 length: 15; V gene: TRBV6-2/TRBV6-3; CDR3 protein: CASSQGLAGPYEQYF
D gene: TRBD1; J gene: TRBJ1-4; CDR3 length: 14; V gene: TRBV7-2; CDR3 protein: CASSSGGGNEKLFF
D gene: NA; J gene: TRBJ1-2; CDR3 length: 12; V gene: TRBV30; CDR3 protein: CAWAAGISGYTF
D gene: TRBD1; J gene: TRBJ2-3; CDR3 length: 13; V gene: TRBV9; CDR3 protein: CASSGGQMDTQYF
D gene: NA; J gene: TRBJ1-5; CDR3 length: 12; V gene: TRBV7-2; CDR3 protein: CASSLSLQPQHF
D gene: TRBD2; J gene: TRBJ2-2; CDR3 length: 14; V gene: TRBV6-6; CDR3 protein: CASSYTGGTGELFF
D gene: TRBD1; J gene: TRBJ1-2; CDR3 length: 14; V gene: TRBV5-1; CDR3 protein: CASSSGQGGYGYTF
D gene: NA; J gene: TRBJ2-1; CDR3 length: 12; V gene: TRBV18; CDR3 protein: CASSADSREQFF
D gene: NA; J gene: TRBJ2-1; CDR3 length: 13; V gene: TRBV19; CDR3 protein: CASSIEVGDEQFF
D gene: TRBD1; J gene: TRBJ2-7; CDR3 length: 15; V gene: TRBV6-5; CDR3 protein: CASSRPGTGRYEQYF
D gene: TRBD2; J gene: TRBJ2-7; CDR3 length: 13; V gene: TRBV7-2; CDR3 protein: CASSISGAHEQYF
D gene: NA; J gene: TRBJ1-2; CDR3 length: 17; V gene: TRBV4-3; CDR3 protein: CASSQEREQWYHYGYTF
D gene: TRBD2; J gene: TRBJ2-3; CDR3 length: 15; V gene: TRBV2; CDR3 protein: CASSELAGGSDTQYF
D gene: TRBD2; J gene: TRBJ2-1; CDR3 length: 14; V gene: TRBV30; CDR3 protein: CAWSGGGSHNEQFF
D gene: NA; J gene: TRBJ1-1; CDR3 length: 16; V gene: TRBV7-8; CDR3 protein: CASSLARGKGGTEAFF
D gene: NA; J gene: TRBJ1-2; CDR3 length: 16; V gene: TRBV11-2; CDR3 protein: CASSSLGQRTNYGYTF
D gene: TRBD1; J gene: TRBJ1-1; CDR3 length: 16; V gene: TRBV28; CDR3 protein: CASSPYFRGDNTEAFF
D gene: TRBD1; J gene: TRBJ2-7; CDR3 length: 13; V gene: TRBV5-6; CDR3 protein: CASSVSTGPEQYF
D gene: TRBD1; J gene: TRBJ2-3; CDR3 length: 14; V gene: TRBV4-2; CDR3 protein: CASSSRDRGDTQYF
D gene: NA; J gene: TRBJ2-7; CDR3 length: 11; V gene: TRBV20-1; CDR3 protein: CSASERYEQYF
D gene: TRBD1; J gene: TRBJ1-6; CDR3 length: 18; V gene: TRBV30; CDR3 protein: CAWTQILPGGSYNSPLHF
D gene: NA; J gene: TRBJ2-2; CDR3 length: 15; V gene: TRBV3-1/TRBV3-2; CDR3 protein: CASSPRAGAVGELFF
D gene: NA; J gene: TRBJ2-3; CDR3 length: 17; V gene: TRBV7-8; CDR3 protein: CASSLRGTSPTADTQYF
D gene: TRBD1; J gene: TRBJ1-1; CDR3 length: 15; V gene: TRBV3-1/TRBV3-2; CDR3 protein: CASSAEDRGGTEAFF
D gene: NA; J gene: TRBJ2-7; CDR3 length: 12; V gene: TRBV9; CDR3 protein: CASSVEDTEQYF
D gene: NA; J gene: TRBJ2-1; CDR3 length: 13; V gene: TRBV11-1; CDR3 protein: CASSSLQGNEQFF
D gene: TRBD1; J gene: TRBJ2-7; CDR3 length: 15; V gene: TRBV27; CDR3 protein: CASSSISTGDSEQYF
D gene: TRBD2; J gene: TRBJ2-5; CDR3 length: 17; V gene: TRBV4-1; CDR3 protein: CASSQESLAGGPETQYF
D gene: TRBD1; J gene: TRBJ2-1; CDR3 length: 14; V gene: TRBV5-1; CDR3 protein: CASSRGQGYNEQFF
D gene: TRBD1; J gene: TRBJ2-7; CDR3 length: 13; V gene: TRBV7-2; CDR3 protein: CASSSRTGNYQYF
D gene: TRBD1; J gene: TRBJ2-1; CDR3 length: 16; V gene: TRBV18; CDR3 protein: CASSLRQGANYNEQFF
D gene: NA; J gene: TRBJ1-1; CDR3 length: 15; V gene: TRBV18; CDR3 protein: CASSPWRPMNTEAFF